This T cell receptor beta chain stems from a study of tumor-infiltrating lymphocytes in oesophageal squamous cell carcinoma. The CDR3 is 14 amino acids. Germline V gene sequence: CDR1 KGHDR, CDR2 SFDVKD. The V end was cut by 9 bases, the J end by 11 bases, with 24 bases between. TCRdb passed the PCR reads through MiXCR, listing each CDR3 protein once. The sample carries over 20,000 distinct CDR3 sequences, 30% to 35% recorded once. This clonotype showed up just a few times. The TCR sequence derives from a female donor with esophageal squamous cell carcinoma. The sequenced material came from esophageal tumor tissue. J is TRBJ2-5 and V is TRBV24-1, with unresolved D. DNA for the CDR3: TGTGCCACCCCTTTATTCAGTCGCTACAATGAGCAGTACTTC. Translated, it gives CATPLFSRYNEQYF.